Listed here is a single T cell receptor (beta chain). As yet, its antigen is unknown. The data derive from a study of T cell responses to AZD1222 COVID-19 vaccine. Looking at the study overall: Pooled together were second doses at about 4 or about 12 weeks.

J gave up 5 bases and V 3 bases, and 9 bases lay outside the gene matches. This CDR3 region has 16 residues. Germline V gene data show CDR1 as SGHRS and CDR2 as YFSETQ. Sequenced by immunoSEQ multiplex PCR; TCRdb stores in-frame clones only, minus some. The sample includes about 140,000 clones, nearly 95% of them seen just once. Whole-study results and caveats: Spike-wide coverage was observed for vaccine-associated CD4 TCRs, with dominant responses at 160-218 and 743-854. Sampled repertoires all dated from after the peak T cell response. Spike-specific TCRs gained breadth and depth after people received two AZD1222 doses.

The chain carries TRBV5-1 and TRBJ2-3, with 10 bases lining up with TRBD1. Source: peripheral blood, taken on day 0 of AZD1222 vaccination. This TCR came from an adult in good health. This CDR3 is CASSSTGTGEKDTQYF. CDR3 in DNA: TGCGCCAGCAGCTCAACAGGGACAGGGGAGAAAGATACGCAGTATTTT.